The clone carrying this T cell receptor beta chain has ten or more counts. From the 5' RACE reads, TCRdb called clonotypes with MiXCR, one entry per CDR3 protein. The sample consists of 300,000 to 400,000 distinct CDR3 sequences, approximately 21% of them appearing once. The entry originates in a study of T-cell memory formation after mild COVID-19. The CDR3 is made up of 13 amino acids. The germline CDR1 and CDR2 sequences are LGHNT and FRNRAP. Trimming took off 8 bases at V and 4 bases at J, with 14 bases between the two ends. Sequencing was carried out using PBMCs or a T cell subset sorted from them (not recorded which). The clonotype was recovered from an adult woman who had mild COVID-19 (a few samples of this study predate the infection). Cell type and time point are not known. The rearrangement joins TRBV12-5 to TRBJ1-2; D not resolved. The CDR3 DNA follows: TGTGCTAGTATAATGGACGGCCTCTATGGCTACACCTTC. The encoded protein is CASIMDGLYGYTF.